Reported below is one T cell receptor (beta chain). This sample stems from a study of blood T cell repertoires in COVID-19. On the study more broadly: Some COVID-19 samples were acute and others convalescent; all came from the United States, Italy and Spain.

Sequenced by immunoSEQ multiplex PCR; TCRdb stores in-frame clones only, minus some. Among over 200,000 clones listed, approximately 88% were seen once. The sample consisted of PBMCs or T cells enriched from blood (not recorded which). The receptor was derived from a woman in her 30s who had been exposed to COVID-19.

The DNA for the CDR3 is TGTGCCAGCAGCTATACAAGGGGCGGGGAGCTGTTTTTT. Translated, it gives CASSYTRGGELFF. The rearrangement uses TRBV6-4 and TRBJ2-2, with D perhaps TRBD1 (5 bases). The CDR3 is 13 residues long. Germline CDR1 and CDR2: MRHNA and SNTAGT. V lost 6 bases and J 7 bases, leaving 12 bases between the germline ends.